This is a list of T cell receptor beta chains from one sample in a study of T-cell memory formation after mild COVID-19. TCRdb processed the 5' RACE reads anew with MiXCR; each CDR3 protein has one entry. Of more than 70,000 distinct CDR3 sequences in the sample, roughly 14% are singletons; the top ten hold 30% to 35%. Sequences were obtained from PBMCs or a T cell subset sorted from them (not recorded which). The receptor source for this set is an adult woman who had mild COVID-19 (a few samples of this study predate the infection). Cell type and time point are not known. Both conserved end residues are part of each CDR3. A D gene is named only where the DNA matches it firmly. Clone size is given for some rows only: seen once, a few or many times, or a class if the clone is expanded.

v_call: TRBV7-8
j_call: TRBJ2-5
clone_size: many
d_call: NA
cdr3_nt: TGTGCCAGCAGCTTAGGGGGGGTCGAACAAGAGACCCAGTACTTC
cdr3_aa: CASSLGGVEQETQYF

v_call: TRBV15
j_call: TRBJ2-7
clone_size: NA
d_call: TRBD1
cdr3_nt: TGTGCCACCAGCACTCGGGACAGGGGGCACTACGAGCAGTACTTC
cdr3_aa: CATSTRDRGHYEQYF

v_call: TRBV12-3/TRBV12-4
j_call: TRBJ2-1
clone_size: few
d_call: NA
cdr3_nt: TGTGCCAGCAGTTTGACAGGCAGCTACAATGAGCAGTTCTTC
cdr3_aa: CASSLTGSYNEQFF

v_call: TRBV7-3
j_call: TRBJ2-1
clone_size: NA
d_call: TRBD2
cdr3_nt: TGTGCCAGCAGCTTAACGTCAGGCGGGAGGGCCGACAATGAGCAGTTCTTC
cdr3_aa: CASSLTSGGRADNEQFF

v_call: TRBV7-9
j_call: TRBJ2-7
clone_size: few
d_call: NA
cdr3_nt: TGTGCCAGCAGCTTAGTTGGTCACCGTCGGGACGAGCAGTACTTC
cdr3_aa: CASSLVGHRRDEQYF

v_call: TRBV19
j_call: TRBJ1-1
clone_size: NA
d_call: NA
cdr3_nt: TGTGCCAGTGCGGTTGATGGGGGCGGGAACACTGAAGCTTTCTTT
cdr3_aa: CASAVDGGGNTEAFF

v_call: TRBV4-3
j_call: TRBJ2-1
clone_size: NA
d_call: TRBD2
cdr3_nt: TGCGCCAGCAGCCAAGATCCCCCACTAGCGGGAGTTTCCCCCTTATCGAGTGAGCAGTTCTTC
cdr3_aa: CASSQDPPLAGVSPLSSEQFF

v_call: TRBV19
j_call: TRBJ1-4
clone_size: few
d_call: TRBD1
cdr3_nt: TGTGCCAGTAGCCTCGGGACAGCAACTCTCGGTCGCGATGAAAAACTGTTTTTT
cdr3_aa: CASSLGTATLGRDEKLFF

v_call: TRBV7-7
j_call: TRBJ2-7
clone_size: few
d_call: NA
cdr3_nt: TGTGCTAGCAGCTTAGGGCAAACAGGGAGGACCTACGAGCAGTACTTC
cdr3_aa: CASSLGQTGRTYEQYF

v_call: TRBV7-6
j_call: TRBJ2-2
clone_size: NA
d_call: NA
cdr3_nt: TGTGCCAGCAGCTTGTACAGCGGGGAGCTGTTTTTT
cdr3_aa: CASSLYSGELFF

v_call: TRBV7-9
j_call: TRBJ2-1
clone_size: few
d_call: NA
cdr3_nt: TGTGCCAGCAGCTCCTCTTTATATGGTGAGCAGTTCTTC
cdr3_aa: CASSSSLYGEQFF

v_call: TRBV5-5
j_call: TRBJ2-2
clone_size: NA
d_call: NA
cdr3_nt: TGTGCCAGCAGCTTCGGTCTAGAGCTGTTTTTT
cdr3_aa: CASSFGLELFF